Each of the 19 T cell receptor beta chains below was sequenced from the same sample in a study of shared clonotypes between healthy human individuals. TCRdb keeps only in-frame clones here, not all; method: immunoSEQ multiplex PCR. The sample lists about 2.3 million clones; approximately 95% were seen once. The sample taken for sequencing was naive CD4+ T cells from PBMCs. Subset defined: CD45RA+ positively selected. The origin of the receptors is a man aged 18 to 29 in good health. Some clones in this sample may be carry-over from other donors' samples.

This clone was counted a single time. This chain uses TRBV5-1 with TRBJ1-5; 7 bases are a match to TRBD1. Germline values: CDR1 SGHRS, CDR2 YFSETQ. CDR3 size: 16 residues. V shed 5 bases and J 1 base; nucleotides not matched to a gene: 9. CDR3 coding DNA: TGCGCCAGCAGACCAGGGACAGTTGGGAGCAATCAGCCCCAGCATTTT. Protein sequence: CASRPGTVGSNQPQHF.

This chain uses TRBV4-3 with TRBJ2-5, with TRBD2 identical over 7 bases. The CDR3 has 18 amino acids. V was clipped by 0 bases and J by 1 base; unmatched bases: 11. Germline-derived CDR1 and CDR2 are LGHNA and YSLEER. The CDR3 loop is CASSQDVMASGFQETQYF. Written as DNA, the CDR3 is TGCGCCAGCAGCCAAGATGTTATGGCTAGCGGATTCCAAGAGACCCAGTACTTC.

Of note for this clone: Germline is not matched at one junction end, which may reflect a read error. The chain is built from TRBV5-4 and TRBJ2-3, with D maybe TRBD2 (6 bases). This CDR3 contains 14 residues. Germline loops: CDR1 SGHNT, CDR2 YYREEE (reference sequence). The CDR3 bases are TGTGCCAACAGCTCCCGGGACTTCACAGATACGCAGTATTTT. Protein sequence: CANSSRDFTDTQYF.

This clone occurred once. For the CDR3, the DNA is TGCGCCAGCAGCGAATACAGGGTAGCCAAAAACATTCAGTACTTC. Its protein is CASSEYRVAKNIQYF. V usage is TRBV5-1 and J usage is TRBJ2-4; weak D call: TRBD1 (6 bases). The CDR3 loop spans 15 amino acids. The V gene's germline CDR1 is SGHRS and CDR2 YFSETQ. The ends were cut back, 4 bases at V and 0 bases at J, with 11 bases in the middle. Variable domain in full (rest from reference TRBV5-1 and TRBJ2-4): KAGVTQTPRYLIKTRGQQVTLSCSPISGHRSVSWYQQTPGQGLQFLFEYFSETQRNKGNFPGRFSGRQFSNSRSEMNVSTLELGDSALYLCASSEYRVAKNIQYFGAGTRLSVL.

The CDR3 reads CASTLRGTTGYTF. CDR3 DNA: TGTGCCAGCACTCTGAGGGGGACAACTGGCTACACCTTC. This chain links TRBV6-6 with TRBJ1-2; tentative D call: TRBD1 (6 bases). Trimming cost V 7 bases and J 7 bases, with 16 bases left between them. Germline V lookup: CDR1 MNHNY, CDR2 SVGAGI (reference sequence). The CDR3 is made up of 13 amino acids.

In its sample, this clone was seen once. The rearrangement joins TRBV2 to TRBJ2-1, with a weak D call TRBD2 (7 bases). The CDR3 contains 17 residues. CDR1 is SNHLY, CDR2 FYNNEI, per germline. Trimming removed 5 bases at V and 4 bases at J, with 21 bases between. The CDR3 DNA sequence: TGTGCCAGCAGTTTCAGGGGAGGGGGTTTAAAGTACAATGAGCAGTTCTTC. Translated, it gives CASSFRGGGLKYNEQFF. Complete variable domain (other parts from reference TRBV2 and TRBJ2-1): EPEVTQTPSHQVTQMGQEVILRCVPISNHLYFYWYRQILGQKVEFLVSFYNNEISEKSEIFDDQFSVERPDGSNFTLKIRSTKLEDSAMYFCASSFRGGGLKYNEQFFGPGTRLTVL.

This chain connects TRBV13 to TRBJ2-3; D is possibly TRBD1 or TRBD2 (5 bases each). Germline CDR1 reads PRHDT; CDR2 reads FYEKMQ (reference sequence). CDR3 length: 15 amino acids. Trimming removed 5 bases at V and 3 bases at J, with 15 bases between. The CDR3 loop is CASSPKPGRTDTQYF. The CDR3 DNA is TGTGCCAGCAGCCCGAAGCCGGGGCGGACAGATACGCAGTATTTT.

This rearrangement joins TRBV7-9 to TRBJ1-5; D remains unclear. The V end lost 5 bases, the J end lost 7 bases, and 9 bases lay between the germline ends. This CDR3 contains 12 residues. Germline V gene data show CDR1 as SEHNR and CDR2 as FQNEAQ (reference sequence). CDR3: CASSRVEQPQHF. The CDR3 DNA reads TGTGCCAGCAGCCGCGTGGAGCAGCCCCAGCATTTT. Together with reference TRBV7-9 and TRBJ1-5, the CDR3 gives the full variable domain: DTGVSQNPRHKITKRGQNVTFRCDPISEHNRLYWYRQTLGQGPEFLTYFQNEAQLEKSRLLSDRFSAERPKGSFSTLEIQRTEQGDSAMYLCASSRVEQPQHFGDGTRLSIL.

The CDR3 loop reads CASSPSSIPDTGELFF. CDR3 bases: TGTGCCAGCAGCCCAAGTAGTATTCCGGACACCGGGGAGCTGTTTTTT. The chain employs TRBV7-8 and TRBJ2-2; D ambiguous. This CDR3 region has 16 residues. Germline CDR1 and CDR2: SGHVS and FQNEAQ. Trimming cost V 5 bases and J 3 bases, with 16 bases left between them.

The chain has TRBV7-2 and TRBJ2-2; 11 bases are shared with TRBD2. The junction had 3 bases not matched to a gene; V was cut back by 5 bases and J by 4 bases. CDR3 length: 15 amino acids. Germline CDR1 is SGHTA and CDR2 is FQGNSA. Written as DNA, the CDR3 is TGTGCCAGCAGCGGCGGGACTAGCGGCACCGGGGAGCTGTTTTTT. It encodes CASSGGTSGTGELFF.

The chain employs TRBV5-1 and TRBJ2-1, with 7 bases matching TRBD2. Germline values: CDR1 SGHRS, CDR2 YFSETQ. The CDR3 runs to 14 residues. The junction had 9 bases not matched to a gene; V was cut back by 4 bases and J by 8 bases. CDR3 nucleotide sequence: TGCGCCAGCAGCCCGGTCGGGGGAGGGGATGAGCAGTTCTTC. As protein: CASSPVGGGDEQFF.

The J gene is TRBJ2-5, the V gene TRBV30, with 12 bases that match TRBD2. The germline gives CDR1 GTSNPN, CDR2 SVGIG (reference sequence). Trimming removed 1 base from V and 4 bases from J; junction bases left unmatched: 4. This CDR3 contains 15 residues. The CDR3 DNA reads as TGTGCCTGGAGTGCTTGGGGACTAGCGGGAGAGACCCAGTACTTC. Translation: CAWSAWGLAGETQYF. Full variable domain (missing parts from reference TRBV30 and TRBJ2-5): SQTIHQWPATLVQPVGSPLSLECTVEGTSNPNLYWYRQAAGRGLQLLFYSVGIGQISSEVPQNLSASRPQDRQFILSSKKLLLSDSGFYLCAWSAWGLAGETQYFGPGTRLLVL.

About this clone: The sample has other DNA sequences that encode this CDR3 too. The CDR3 DNA sequence: TGTGCCAGCAGTGTAGGACAAGGGCTTGACGAGCAGTACTTC. As protein: CASSVGQGLDEQYF. The chain employs TRBV2 and TRBJ2-5; D may be TRBD1 (5 bases). The better agreement between TRBJ2-7 and the DNA end casts doubt on the J call. The CDR3 consists of 14 residues. Germline V CDR1 and CDR2: SNHLY, FYNNEI.

The V and J genes are TRBV4-1 and TRBJ1-4; possible D gene TRBD1, 5 bases. The CDR3 extends over 17 amino acids. Germline assignment: CDR1 MGHRA and CDR2 YSYEKL. Trimming removed 4 bases at V and 4 bases at J, with 19 bases between. The CDR3 nucleotides read TGCGCCAGCAGCCGAACCTTGACAGCGGCAGGTAATGAAAAACTGTTTTTT. It encodes CASSRTLTAAGNEKLFF.

The V and J genes are TRBV19 and TRBJ2-1, with 8 bases identical to TRBD2. The germline gives CDR1 LNHDA, CDR2 SQIVND (reference sequence). The junction had 8 bases not matched to a gene; V was cut back by 7 bases and J by 6 bases. CDR3 length equals 14 residues. The CDR3 spells CASISSLAANEQFF. In nucleotides, the CDR3 is TGTGCCAGTATATCTTCACTAGCGGCCAATGAGCAGTTCTTC. The variable domain in full, with the rest retrieved from reference TRBV19 and TRBJ2-1, is DGGITQSPKYLFRKEGQNVTLSCEQNLNHDAMYWYRQDPGQGLRLIYYSQIVNDFQKGDIAEGYSVSREKKESFPLTVTSAQKNPTAFYLCASISSLAANEQFFGPGTRLTVL.

As to this clone: Distinct nucleotide sequences in the sample also encode this CDR3. The chain has TRBV6-5 and TRBJ2-7; 13 bases match TRBD2. This CDR3 has 14 residues. Germline V gene data show CDR1 as MNHEY and CDR2 as SVGAGI. J gave up 4 bases and V 5 bases, and 2 bases lay outside the gene matches. CDR3 sequence reads: CASSRTSGSYEQYF. The DNA of the CDR3 is TGTGCCAGCAGTCGGACTAGCGGGAGTTACGAGCAGTACTTC.

J is TRBJ2-7 and V is TRBV6-5; 9 bases map to TRBD1. The CDR3 is 12 residues long. Germline CDR1 MNHEY, CDR2 SVGAGI. Germline trimming cut 6 bases from V and 5 bases from J; bases unmatched to any gene: 2. The chain's CDR3 is CASRGTGNEQYF. CDR3 nucleotide sequence: TGTGCCAGCAGAGGGACAGGGAACGAGCAGTACTTC.

This clone has only one observation. The chain combines TRBV15 with TRBJ2-3; 7 bases align to TRBD2. Trimming at V came to 3 bases and at J to 3 bases, leaving 9 bases not matched to a gene. CDR1 is LNHNV and CDR2 is YYDKDF in the germline V gene (reference sequence). The CDR3 has 16 residues. The CDR3 sequence: CATSRGAGMGTDTQYF. CDR3 nucleotide sequence: TGTGCCACCAGCAGGGGAGCGGGGATGGGAACAGATACGCAGTATTTT.

This chain links TRBV30 with TRBJ1-5; 7 positions match TRBD1. Germline V gene sequence: CDR1 GTSNPN, CDR2 SVGIG (reference sequence). The trim removed 1 base at V and 7 bases at J, leaving 4 bases unmatched. The CDR3 is 13 residues long. The CDR3 here is CAWSETGRQPQHF. For the CDR3, the DNA is TGTGCCTGGAGTGAGACAGGGAGACAGCCCCAGCATTTT.